This T cell receptor beta chain came from a study of blood T cell repertoires in COVID-19. Study-wide context: The study drew acute and convalescent COVID-19 samples from the United States, Italy and Spain. PBMCs, B-cell-depleted T cells, or T cells provided the cDNA or gDNA that made up the material.

V lost 5 bases to trimming and J lost 6 bases, with 16 bases between them. Germline CDR1 SSHAT, CDR2 FNYEAQ (reference sequence). This CDR3 is 15 amino acids long. Authors' processing steps: Reference gene primer amplification gave estimated nucleated cell counts. Here immunoSEQ multiplex PCR was the method, and the copy in TCRdb shows in-frame clones only, minus some. The D gene and trimming were derived from the DNA, and the V and J assignments and clone size from that table. The sample includes about 75,000 clones, 75% to 85% of them seen just once. Material: peripheral blood. The TCR sequence derives from a woman of 80 years or more with active or convalescent COVID-19. The V gene is TRBV7-7, the J gene TRBJ2-2; D is possibly TRBD2 (6 bases). CDR3 sequence: CASSPIEGGAGELFF. The CDR3 DNA reads TGTGCCAGCAGCCCTATCGAGGGAGGCGCCGGGGAGCTGTTTTTT.